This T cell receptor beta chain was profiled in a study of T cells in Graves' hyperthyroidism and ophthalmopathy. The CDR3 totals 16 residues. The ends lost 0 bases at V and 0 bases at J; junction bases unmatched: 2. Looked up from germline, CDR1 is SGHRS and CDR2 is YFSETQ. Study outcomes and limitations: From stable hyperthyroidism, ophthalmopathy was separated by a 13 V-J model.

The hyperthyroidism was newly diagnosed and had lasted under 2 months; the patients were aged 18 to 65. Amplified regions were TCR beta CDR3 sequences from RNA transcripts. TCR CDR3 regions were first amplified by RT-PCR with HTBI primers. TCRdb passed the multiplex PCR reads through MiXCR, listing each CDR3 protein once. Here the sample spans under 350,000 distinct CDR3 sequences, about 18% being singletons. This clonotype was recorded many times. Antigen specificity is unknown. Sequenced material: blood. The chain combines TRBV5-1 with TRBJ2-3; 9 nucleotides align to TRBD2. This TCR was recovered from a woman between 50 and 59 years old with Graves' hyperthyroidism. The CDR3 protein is CASSLVLAGSTDTQYF. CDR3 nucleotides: TGCGCCAGCAGCTTGGTCCTAGCGGGGAGCACAGATACGCAGTATTTT.